A single sample gave rise to the 5 T cell receptor beta chains below, sequenced in a study of blood T cell repertoires in COVID-19. Produced via immunoSEQ multiplex PCR; TCRdb's table is partial and in-frame only. The sample lists around 140,000 clones, about 90% seen once, with roughly 12% in the top ten. The sample comprised PBMCs or T cells enriched from blood (not recorded which). These receptor sequences come from a man in his sixties who had recovered from COVID-19.

This clone was recorded a few times. The chain couples TRBV7-9 to TRBJ1-4; 8 bases match TRBD1. Germline CDR1 reads SEHNR; CDR2 reads FQNEAQ (reference sequence). Unmatched junction bases numbered 10, after V lost 5 bases and J lost 8 bases. The CDR3 length is 15 residues. The chain's CDR3 is CASSAQTGAHEKLFF. The DNA of the CDR3 is TGTGCCAGCAGCGCGCAGACAGGGGCGCACGAAAAACTGTTTTTT.

The genes are TRBV3-1 (or the pseudogene TRBV3-2) and TRBJ2-5; TRBD2 aligns across 11 bases. This CDR3 is built from 16 residues. Germline trimming cut 0 bases from V and 4 bases from J; bases unmatched to any gene: 4. CDR1 is LGHDT and CDR2 is YNNKEL in the germline V gene (reference sequence). The CDR3 reads CASSQELAGARETQYF. The CDR3 DNA is TGTGCCAGCAGCCAAGAACTAGCGGGGGCCCGAGAGACCCAGTACTTC.

The rearrangement links TRBV29-1 to TRBJ1-5, with D possibly being TRBD1 (6 bases). Germline CDR1 reads SQVTM; CDR2 reads ANQGSEA. V lost 4 bases and J lost 7, with 14 bases in between. This CDR3 comprises 13 residues. The CDR3 region has the DNA TGCAGCGTTGGGCAGGGGAAAGACCAGCCCCAGCATTTT. Protein product: CSVGQGKDQPQHF.

The CDR3 DNA is TGTGCCAGCAGTTTACGCCGGCAAGAGACCCAGTACTTC. This gives the protein CASSLRRQETQYF. The chain has TRBV12-3 or TRBV12-4 and TRBJ2-5, with D hard to call. V was shortened by 2 bases and J by 2 bases, with 6 bases between the two germline ends. This CDR3 has 13 residues.

The chain is built from TRBV6-5 and TRBJ2-5; 7 nucleotides match TRBD1. V lost 4 bases to trimming and J lost 5 bases; unmatched junction nucleotides: 7. Germline assignment: CDR1 MNHEY and CDR2 SVGAGI. The CDR3 is made up of 14 amino acids. The CDR3: CASSWGQRRETQYF. The CDR3 region has the DNA TGTGCCAGCAGTTGGGGACAGCGGCGGGAGACCCAGTACTTC.